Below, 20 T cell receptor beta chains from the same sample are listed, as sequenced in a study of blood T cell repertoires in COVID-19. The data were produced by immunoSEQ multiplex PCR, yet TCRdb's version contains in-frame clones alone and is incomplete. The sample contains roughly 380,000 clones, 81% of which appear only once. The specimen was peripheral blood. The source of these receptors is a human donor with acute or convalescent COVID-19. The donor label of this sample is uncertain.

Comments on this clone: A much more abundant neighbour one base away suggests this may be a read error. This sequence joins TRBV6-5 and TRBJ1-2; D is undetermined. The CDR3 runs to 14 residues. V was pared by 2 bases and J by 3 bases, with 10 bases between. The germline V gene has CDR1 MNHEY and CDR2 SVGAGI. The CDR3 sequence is CASSYERAHYGYTF. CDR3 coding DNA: TGTGCCAGCAGTTACGAGAGGGCCCACTATGGCTACACCTTC.

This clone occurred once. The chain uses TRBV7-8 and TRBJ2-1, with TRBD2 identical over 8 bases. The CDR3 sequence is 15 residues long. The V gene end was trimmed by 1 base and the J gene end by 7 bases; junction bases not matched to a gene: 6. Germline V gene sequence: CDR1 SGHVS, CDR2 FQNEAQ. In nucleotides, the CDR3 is TGTGCCAGCAGCTTAGAGGCTCTAGCGGGTAATGAGCAGTTCTTC. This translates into CASSLEALAGNEQFF.

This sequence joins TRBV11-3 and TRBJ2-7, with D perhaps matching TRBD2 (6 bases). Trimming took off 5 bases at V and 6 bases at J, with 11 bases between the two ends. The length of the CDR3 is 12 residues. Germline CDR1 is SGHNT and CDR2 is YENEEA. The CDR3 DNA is TGTGCCAGCAGCCCCCCGCGGGGCGAGCAGTACTTC. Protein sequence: CASSPPRGEQYF.

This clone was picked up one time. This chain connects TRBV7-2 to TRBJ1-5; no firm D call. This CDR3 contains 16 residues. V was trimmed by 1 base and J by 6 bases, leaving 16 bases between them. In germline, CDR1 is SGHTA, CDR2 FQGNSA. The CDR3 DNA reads TGTGCCAGCAGCTTAGTTTCGGGTGCTTCGGGTCAGCCCCAGCATTTT. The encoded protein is CASSLVSGASGQPQHF.

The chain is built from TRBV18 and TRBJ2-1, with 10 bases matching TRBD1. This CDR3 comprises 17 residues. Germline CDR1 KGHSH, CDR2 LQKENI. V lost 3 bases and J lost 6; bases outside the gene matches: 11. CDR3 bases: TGTGCCAGCTCACCTCAACCCCGGGACAGGGGCGGCAATGAGCAGTTCTTC. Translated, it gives CASSPQPRDRGGNEQFF.

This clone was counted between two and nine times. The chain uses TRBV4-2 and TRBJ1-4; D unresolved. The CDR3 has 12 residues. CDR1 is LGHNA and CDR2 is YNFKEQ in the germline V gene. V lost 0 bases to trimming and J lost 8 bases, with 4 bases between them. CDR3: CASSQEREKLFF. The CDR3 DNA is TGTGCCAGCAGCCAAGAGAGAGAAAAACTGTTTTTT.

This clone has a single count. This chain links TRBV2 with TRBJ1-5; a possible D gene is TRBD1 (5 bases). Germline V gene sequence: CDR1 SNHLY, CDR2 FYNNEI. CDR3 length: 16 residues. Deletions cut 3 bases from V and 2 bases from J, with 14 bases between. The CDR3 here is CASSDKGRSRNQPQHF. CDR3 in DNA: TGTGCCAGCAGTGATAAGGGGAGGTCGCGCAATCAGCCCCAGCATTTT.

CDR3: CASSQGGGQRADTQYF. The DNA for the CDR3 is TGTGCCAGCAGCCAAGGAGGTGGTCAGAGGGCGGATACGCAGTATTTT. The chain uses TRBV5-4 and TRBJ2-3, with TRBD2 as a possible D gene (5 bases). The CDR3 covers 16 residues. CDR1 and CDR2 (germline): SGHNT, YYREEE (reference sequence). V was shortened by 4 bases and J by 6 bases, with 21 bases between the two germline ends.

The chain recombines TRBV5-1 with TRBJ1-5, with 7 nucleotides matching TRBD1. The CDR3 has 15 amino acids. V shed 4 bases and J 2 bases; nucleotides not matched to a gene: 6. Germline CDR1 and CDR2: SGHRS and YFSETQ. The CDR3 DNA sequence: TGCGCCAGCAGCCTAGACACAGGGGGCAATCAGCCCCAGCATTTT. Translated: CASSLDTGGNQPQHF.

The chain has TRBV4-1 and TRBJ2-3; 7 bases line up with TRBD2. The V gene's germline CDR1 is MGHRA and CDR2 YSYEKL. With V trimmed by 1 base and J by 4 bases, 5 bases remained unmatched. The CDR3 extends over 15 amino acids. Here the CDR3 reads CASSQVAGVPDTQYF. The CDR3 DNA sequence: TGCGCCAGCAGCCAAGTGGCGGGGGTACCAGATACGCAGTATTTT.

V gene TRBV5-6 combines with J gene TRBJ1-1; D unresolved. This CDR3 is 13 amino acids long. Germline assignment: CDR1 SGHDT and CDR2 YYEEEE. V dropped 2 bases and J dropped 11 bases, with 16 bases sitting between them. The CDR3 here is CASSFGGLSVAFF. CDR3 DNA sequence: TGTGCCAGCAGCTTCGGAGGACTGTCCGTGGCTTTCTTT. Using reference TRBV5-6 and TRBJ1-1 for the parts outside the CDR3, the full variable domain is DAGVTQSPTHLIKTRGQQVTLRCSPKSGHDTVSWYQQALGQGPQFIFQYYEEEERQRGNFPDRFSGHQFPNYSSELNVNALLLGDSALYLCASSFGGLSVAFFGQGTRLTVV.

CDR3 DNA: TGCAGTGCTAGTGGCCTAGCGGGGGGCCTCTCCTACGAGCAGTACTTC. Translation: CSASGLAGGLSYEQYF. The V gene is TRBV20-1, the J gene TRBJ2-7, with TRBD2 matching over 11 bases. This CDR3 contains 16 residues. Per the germline V gene, CDR1 is DFQATT and CDR2 is SNEGSKA (reference sequence). Trimming took 3 bases from V and 0 from J; bases not matched to a gene: 7.

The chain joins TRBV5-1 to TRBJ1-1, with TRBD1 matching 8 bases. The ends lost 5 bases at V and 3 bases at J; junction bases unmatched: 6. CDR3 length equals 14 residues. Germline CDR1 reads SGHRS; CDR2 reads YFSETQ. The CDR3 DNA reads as TGCGCCAGCAGGACGACAGGGGCGGACACTGAAGCTTTCTTT. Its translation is CASRTTGADTEAFF.

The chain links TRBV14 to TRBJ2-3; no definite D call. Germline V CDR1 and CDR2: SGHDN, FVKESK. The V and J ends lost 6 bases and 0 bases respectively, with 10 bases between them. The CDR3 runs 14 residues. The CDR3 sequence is CASSPESSTDTQYF. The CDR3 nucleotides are TGTGCCAGCAGTCCGGAGTCTAGCACAGATACGCAGTATTTT. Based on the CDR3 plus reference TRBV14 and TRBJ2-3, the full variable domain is EAGVTQFPSHSVIEKGQTVTLRCDPISGHDNLYWYRRVMGKEIKFLLHFVKESKQDESGMPNNRFLAERTGGTYSTLKVQPAELEDSGVYFCASSPESSTDTQYFGPGTRLTVL.

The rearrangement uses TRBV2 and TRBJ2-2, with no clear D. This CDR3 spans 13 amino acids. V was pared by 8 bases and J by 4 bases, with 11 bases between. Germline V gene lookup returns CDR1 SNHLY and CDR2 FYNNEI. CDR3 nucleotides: TGTGCCAGCCACCGCCAGGTCACCGGGGAGCTGTTTTTT. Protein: CASHRQVTGELFF.

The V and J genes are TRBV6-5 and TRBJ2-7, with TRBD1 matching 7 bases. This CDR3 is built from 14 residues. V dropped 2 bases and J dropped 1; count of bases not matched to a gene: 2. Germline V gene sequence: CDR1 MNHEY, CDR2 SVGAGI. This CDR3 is CASSYGQVSYEQYF. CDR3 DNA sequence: TGTGCCAGCAGTTACGGACAGGTTTCCTACGAGCAGTACTTC.

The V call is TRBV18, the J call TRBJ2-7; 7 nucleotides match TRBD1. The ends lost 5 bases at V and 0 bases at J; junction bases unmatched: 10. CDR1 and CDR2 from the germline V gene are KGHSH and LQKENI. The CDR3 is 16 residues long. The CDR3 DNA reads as TGTGCCAGCTCAGGATTAGGACAGGCAAACTCCTACGAGCAGTACTTC. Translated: CASSGLGQANSYEQYF. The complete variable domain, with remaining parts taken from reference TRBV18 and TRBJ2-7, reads NAGVMQNPRHLVRRRGQEARLRCSPMKGHSHVYWYRQLPEEGLKFMVYLQKENIIDESGMPKERFSAEFPKEGPSILRIQQVVRGDSAAYFCASSGLGQANSYEQYFGPGTRLTVT.

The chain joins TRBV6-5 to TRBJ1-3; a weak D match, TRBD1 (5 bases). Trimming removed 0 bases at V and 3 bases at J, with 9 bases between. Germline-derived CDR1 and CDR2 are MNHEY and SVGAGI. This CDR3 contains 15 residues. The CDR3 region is CASSYSGAFGNTIYF. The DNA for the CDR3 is TGTGCCAGCAGTTACTCAGGGGCGTTTGGAAACACCATATATTTT.

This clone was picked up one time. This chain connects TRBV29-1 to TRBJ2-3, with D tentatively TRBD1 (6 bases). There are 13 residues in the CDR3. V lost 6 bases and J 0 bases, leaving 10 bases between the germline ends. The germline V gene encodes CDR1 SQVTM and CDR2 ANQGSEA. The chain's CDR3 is CSVGTFSTDTQYF. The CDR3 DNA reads TGCAGCGTGGGGACATTTAGCACAGATACGCAGTATTTT.

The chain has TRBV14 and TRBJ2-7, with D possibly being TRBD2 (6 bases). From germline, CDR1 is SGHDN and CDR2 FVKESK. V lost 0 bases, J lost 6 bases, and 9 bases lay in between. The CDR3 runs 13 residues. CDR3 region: CASSQELGGEQYF. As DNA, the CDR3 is TGTGCCAGCAGCCAAGAACTGGGGGGCGAGCAGTACTTC.